One and the same sample provided the 19 T cell receptor beta chains below, sequenced in a study of blood T cell repertoires in COVID-19. Sequenced by immunoSEQ multiplex PCR; TCRdb stores in-frame clones only, minus some. This table holds more than 100,000 clones, about 80% found once. The sequencing sample was made of peripheral blood. These receptors originate from a human donor in a cohort sampled during active or convalescent COVID-19.

This rearrangement joins TRBV29-1 to TRBJ2-2; D may be TRBD2 (5 bases). The germline V gene has CDR1 SQVTM and CDR2 ANQGSEA. The germline V and J ends were trimmed by 7 bases and 0 bases, with 9 bases remaining between them. CDR3 size: 13 residues. Here the CDR3 reads CSAPTTNTGELFF. CDR3 DNA sequence: TGCAGCGCCCCGACTACGAACACCGGGGAGCTGTTTTTT.

The V and J genes are TRBV6-5 and TRBJ1-5; D not resolved. The CDR3 contains 13 residues. V lost 10 bases and J 7 bases, leaving 17 bases between the germline ends. CDR1 and CDR2 from the germline V gene are MNHEY and SVGAGI. CDR3 loop: CATVRASGQPQHF. The DNA of the CDR3 is TGTGCCACCGTACGGGCCTCGGGGCAGCCCCAGCATTTT.

This clone appeared a few times. The chain employs TRBV24-1 and TRBJ2-5; 9 bases map to TRBD2. Germline V gene data show CDR1 as KGHDR and CDR2 as SFDVKD. After removal of 8 bases from V and 6 bases from J, the junction contained 12 bases not matched to a gene. The CDR3 totals 15 residues. The CDR3 protein is CATMNSAGGRKTQYF. The CDR3 DNA follows: TGTGCCACCATGAATAGCGCGGGGGGGAGAAAGACCCAGTACTTC.

The chain recombines TRBV5-1 with TRBJ2-7; TRBD2 is a possible D gene (6 bases). CDR3 length: 13 amino acids. Trimming shortened V by 7 bases and J by 2 bases, and 13 bases separated the two germline ends. Looked up from germline, CDR1 is SGHRS and CDR2 is YFSETQ. The CDR3: CASSLGGTYEQYF. CDR3 in DNA: TGCGCCAGCTCCCTTGGCGGGACCTACGAGCAGTACTTC.

This chain links TRBV5-4 with TRBJ1-5; D not resolved. V was cut by 4 bases and J by 4 bases, with 3 bases left in between. Germline-derived CDR1 and CDR2 are SGHNT and YYREEE (reference sequence). This CDR3 comprises 11 residues. The CDR3 sequence is CASSRNQPQHF. In DNA, the CDR3 is TGTGCCAGCAGCCGTAATCAGCCCCAGCATTTT.

This clone was recorded only once. This chain connects TRBV3-1 (or the pseudogene TRBV3-2) to TRBJ1-6, with 11 bases aligning to TRBD1. This CDR3 region has 19 residues. The germline V gene encodes CDR1 LGHDT and CDR2 YNNKEL (reference sequence). Losses at the gene ends were 1 base for V and 0 bases for J; bases not matched to a gene: 5. For the CDR3, the DNA is TGTGCCAGCAGCCAAGCCGGGACAGGGGGGTCCTCCTATAATTCACCCCTCCACTTT. Residues: CASSQAGTGGSSYNSPLHF.

The genes are TRBV28 and TRBJ2-3, with 9 bases aligning to TRBD2. This CDR3 comprises 17 residues. Looked up from germline, CDR1 is MDHEN and CDR2 is SYDVKM. The trim removed 2 bases at V and 1 base at J, leaving 7 bases unmatched. The CDR3, as DNA: TGTGCCAGCAGTTTAATCCGAGCGGGGGGTCGCACAGATACGCAGTATTTT. It encodes CASSLIRAGGRTDTQYF.

This rearrangement joins TRBV4-1 to TRBJ1-1; no firm D call. Trimming removed 6 bases from V and 2 bases from J, with 7 bases in between. Germline lookup yields CDR1 MGHRA and CDR2 YSYEKL. The CDR3 consists of 12 residues. The CDR3 reads CASRAKNTEAFF. CDR3 coding DNA: TGCGCCAGCAGAGCAAAAAACACTGAAGCTTTCTTT.

The rearrangement uses TRBV29-1 and TRBJ1-4, with 9 positions matching TRBD1. This CDR3 has 15 residues. CDR1 is SQVTM and CDR2 is ANQGSEA in the germline V gene. Trimming took 1 base from V and 3 from J; bases not matched to a gene: 3. The CDR3 is CSVEVTGGANEKLFF. The CDR3 region has the DNA TGCAGCGTTGAAGTGACAGGGGGAGCTAATGAAAAACTGTTTTTT.

A single count supports this clone. The J gene is TRBJ2-3, the V gene TRBV2, with 8 bases aligning to TRBD1. The CDR3 is 14 residues long. CDR1 is SNHLY, CDR2 FYNNEI, per germline. V lost 6 bases, J lost 2 bases, and 4 bases stayed unmatched. This chain's CDR3 is CASSDRGSTDTQYF. CDR3 in DNA: TGTGCCAGCAGCGACAGGGGCTCCACAGATACGCAGTATTTT.

The chain couples TRBV19 to TRBJ1-2; D possibly corresponds to TRBD1 (5 bases). This CDR3 region has 16 residues. CDR1 LNHDA and CDR2 SQIVND come from the germline V gene (reference sequence). V lost 1 base to trimming and J lost 8 bases, with 20 bases between them. The CDR3 protein is CASSIGGVYPRRGYTF. The CDR3 nucleotides read TGTGCCAGTAGTATAGGGGGGGTTTACCCACGGCGGGGCTACACCTTC.

The chain links TRBV3-1 (or the pseudogene TRBV3-2) to TRBJ2-7, with TRBD1 identical over 7 bases. The CDR3 is 15 residues long. Germline-derived CDR1 and CDR2 are LGHDT and YNNKEL (reference sequence). V was pared by 1 base and J by 7 bases, with 10 bases of the junction left unmatched. The CDR3 DNA is TGTGCCAGCAGCCAAGGCAGCACAGGGGTGAGGGAGCAGTACTTC. Its translation is CASSQGSTGVREQYF.

The chain carries TRBV5-1 and TRBJ2-2; D may be TRBD1 (6 bases). Trimming pared 4 bases from V and 0 bases from J, leaving 13 bases between. CDR1 and CDR2 from the germline V gene are SGHRS and YFSETQ. This CDR3 has 16 amino acids. The CDR3 DNA reads as TGCGCCAGCAGCCCCGGGGACACCTCGAACACCGGGGAGCTGTTTTTT. It codes for CASSPGDTSNTGELFF.

This clone occurred a few times. This chain connects TRBV5-1 to TRBJ1-1; TRBD1 aligns across 12 bases. CDR3 length: 17 amino acids. The germline CDR1 and CDR2 sequences are SGHRS and YFSETQ. The J segment lost 4 bases and the V segment lost 5 bases, leaving 12 bases of the junction unmatched. The CDR3, as DNA: TGCGCCAGCAGGCCTACCGGGACAGGGGGCGCCGGCACTGAAGCTTTCTTT. Translation: CASRPTGTGGAGTEAFF.

The rearrangement links TRBV30 to TRBJ1-6; 7 bases align to TRBD1. Germline V lookup: CDR1 GTSNPN, CDR2 SVGIG (reference sequence). V shed 1 base and J 9 bases; nucleotides not matched to a gene: 9. This CDR3 contains 15 residues. In DNA, the CDR3 is TGTGCCTGGAGTGGACGATACAGGGGAAGTTCACCCCTCCACTTT. It specifies CAWSGRYRGSSPLHF.

Written as DNA, the CDR3 is TGTGCCAGCAGCTTCGGACAGGGGTATAATTCACCCCTCCACTTT. Translating gives CASSFGQGYNSPLHF. The V call is TRBV7-9, the J call TRBJ1-6; 9 bases map to TRBD1. This CDR3 comprises 15 residues. Germline loops: CDR1 SEHNR, CDR2 FQNEAQ (reference sequence). V shed 3 bases, J shed 4 bases, and the junction held 1 base outside the gene matches. The variable domain in full, completed from reference TRBV7-9 and TRBJ1-6, reads DTGVSQNPRHKITKRGQNVTFRCDPISEHNRLYWYRQTLGQGPEFLTYFQNEAQLEKSRLLSDRFSAERPKGSFSTLEIQRTEQGDSAMYLCASSFGQGYNSPLHFGNGTRLTVT.

The V and J genes are TRBV19 and TRBJ1-5, with 7 bases aligning to TRBD1. The germline gives CDR1 LNHDA, CDR2 SQIVND (reference sequence). The J segment lost 7 bases and the V segment lost 5 bases, leaving 14 bases of the junction unmatched. The CDR3 sequence is 16 residues long. The chain's CDR3 is CASSARTGVAIQPQHF. CDR3 nucleotide sequence: TGTGCCAGTAGTGCCCGGACAGGCGTTGCCATCCAGCCCCAGCATTTT.

The CDR3, as DNA: TGTGCCAGCAGCAAAGACCCCTTAACAGGGGCCCCGCTAAATCAGCCCCAGCATTTT. Translation gives CASSKDPLTGAPLNQPQHF. The chain uses TRBV21-1 and TRBJ1-5; TRBD1, as called in the table, went unchecked against the DNA. TRBV21-1 constitutes a pseudogene. The CDR3 runs 19 residues.

The CDR3 protein is CTSSQPLCASEAFF. CDR3 nucleotides: TGCACCAGCAGCCAACCCCTATGCGCATCTGAAGCTTTCTTT. The chain uses TRBV1 and TRBJ1-1. TRBV1 constitutes a pseudogene. The length of the CDR3 is 14 residues.